This is a list of T cell receptor beta chains from one sample in a study of shared clonotypes between healthy human individuals. Clones were read by immunoSEQ multiplex PCR, and TCRdb kept only the in-frame ones, dropping some. The sample yields 630,000 or so clones, 95% to 98% seen once. What was sequenced was naive CD8+ T cells sorted from blood. The receptors come from a man aged 30-40 years in good health. The CDR3 runs from the conserved cysteine through the conserved F or W. A D gene is named only where the DNA matches it firmly. Where a row states a size, it is once, few, many or the class of an expanded clone; other rows omit it.

>TRBD2|.|TRBV7-8|TRBJ2-1
CASSRSGSYEQFF
TGTGCCAGCAGCCGTAGCGGGAGCTATGAGCAGTTCTTC
>.|.|TRBV29-1|TRBJ2-1
CSVDTPYGGGNEQFF
TGCAGCGTTGACACTCCATACGGAGGGGGTAATGAGCAGTTCTTC
>TRBD2|.|TRBV13|TRBJ2-7
CASSSSLAAYEQYF
TGTGCCAGCAGCTCCTCTCTAGCGGCCTACGAGCAGTACTTC
>.|.|TRBV6-1|TRBJ1-1
CASSEKILANTEAFF
TGTGCCAGCAGTGAAAAAATTTTGGCGAACACTGAAGCTTTCTTT
>.|.|TRBV10-3|TRBJ2-7
CATTGQGYEQYF
TGTGCCACAACAGGTCAGGGCTACGAGCAGTACTTC
>.|.|TRBV4-1|TRBJ1-5
CASSLGRGIEPQHF
TGCGCCAGCAGCCTCGGGAGGGGGATTGAGCCCCAGCATTTT
>.|.|TRBV5-4|TRBJ2-1
CASSLGLLVEQFF
TGTGCCAGCAGCTTGGGTTTACTTGTTGAGCAGTTCTTC
>.|.|TRBV6-1|TRBJ2-7
CASSEQGTPREQYF
TGTGCCAGCAGTGAACAGGGGACCCCTAGAGAGCAGTACTTC
>TRBD2|.|TRBV7-9|TRBJ2-1
CASSLGGPGLYNEQFF
TGTGCCAGCAGTCTGGGAGGGCCTGGACTGTACAATGAGCAGTTCTTC
>.|.|TRBV18|TRBJ1-5
CASSRRGAHQPQHF
TGTGCCAGCTCACGGCGGGGGGCACATCAGCCCCAGCATTTT
>.|.|TRBV6-9|TRBJ2-7
CASSPSGCGAESYEQYF
TGTGCCAGCAGTCCAAGCGGCTGCGGGGCAGAATCCTACGAGCAGTACTTC
>TRBD1|.|TRBV30|TRBJ1-5
CAWGPGQGHQPQHF
TGTGCCTGGGGCCCGGGACAGGGGCACCAGCCCCAGCATTTT
>.|.|TRBV9|TRBJ1-1
CASSLGPITEAFF
TGTGCCAGCAGCTTAGGACCGATCACTGAAGCTTTCTTT
>TRBD2|.|TRBV12-5|TRBJ2-5
CASGLGLAGIFQETQYF
TGTGCTAGTGGTTTGGGGCTAGCGGGAATATTCCAAGAGACCCAGTACTTC
>TRBD2|.|TRBV29-1|TRBJ2-7
CSVDGGRDHYEQYF
TGCAGCGTTGATGGCGGGAGGGATCATTACGAGCAGTACTTC
>.|.|TRBV7-8|TRBJ2-3
CASSLMTTDTQYF
TGTGCCAGCAGCTTAATGACCACAGATACGCAGTATTTT
>.|.|TRBV27|TRBJ2-7
CASSPGTPYEQYF
TGTGCCAGCAGTCCCGGGACTCCTTACGAGCAGTACTTC
>.|.|TRBV7-9|TRBJ2-4
CASSFGRELAKNIQYF
TGTGCCAGCAGCTTCGGACGGGAACTAGCCAAAAACATTCAGTACTTC
>TRBD2|once|TRBV27|TRBJ2-7
CASSYLSGSSYEQYF
TGTGCCAGCAGTTACCTTAGCGGGAGCTCCTACGAGCAGTACTTC
>.|.|TRBV29-1|TRBJ2-7
CSARSVGGYEQYF
TGCAGCGCTAGATCGGTCGGGGGCTACGAGCAGTACTTC
>.|.|TRBV27|TRBJ2-1
CASSFTGNSYNEQFF
TGTGCCAGCAGTTTCACGGGGAACTCCTACAATGAGCAGTTCTTC
>TRBD2|once|TRBV5-1|TRBJ2-1
CASSPLGLADNEQFF
TGCGCCAGCAGCCCGCTCGGACTAGCGGACAATGAGCAGTTCTTC
>TRBD2|.|TRBV6-1|TRBJ2-7
CASSAGTSGSYEQYF
TGTGCCAGCAGCGCCGGTACTAGCGGCTCCTACGAGCAGTACTTC
>TRBD1|.|TRBV4-1|TRBJ1-3
CASSQFGTEDTIYF
TGCGCCAGCAGCCAATTCGGGACAGAAGACACCATATATTTT
>.|.|TRBV7-2|TRBJ2-5
CASSPWAVETQYF
TGTGCCAGCAGCCCATGGGCAGTCGAGACCCAGTACTTC
>.|.|TRBV9|TRBJ2-3
CASSVGGSTDTQYF
TGTGCCAGCAGCGTTGGGGGTTCCACAGATACGCAGTATTTT
>TRBD2|.|TRBV28|TRBJ2-5
CASSPLGEGRLETQYF
TGTGCCAGCAGCCCCTTGGGGGAGGGGCGTTTAGAGACCCAGTACTTC
>.|.|TRBV6-6|TRBJ2-7
CASSYSFLRDSNEQYF
TGTGCCAGCAGTTACTCGTTTTTGCGGGATTCCAACGAGCAGTACTTC
>.|.|TRBV7-6|TRBJ2-1
CASSLGGNYNEQFF
TGTGCCAGCAGCTTAGGCGGGAACTACAATGAGCAGTTCTTC
>TRBD2|.|TRBV9|TRBJ2-1
CASSVGGLAGEEQFF
TGTGCCAGCAGCGTAGGGGGACTAGCGGGCGAGGAGCAGTTCTTC
>TRBD1|.|TRBV6-1|TRBJ2-2
CASSEIDLQGADGELFF
TGTGCCAGCAGTGAGATCGATTTACAGGGGGCCGACGGGGAGCTGTTTTTT
>.|.|TRBV7-7|TRBJ2-1
CASSLGQGDSYNEQFF
TGTGCCAGCAGCTTAGGTCAGGGAGACTCCTACAATGAGCAGTTCTTC
>TRBD1|.|TRBV7-6|TRBJ2-5
CASSLVNRGPETQYF
TGTGCCAGCAGCTTAGTAAACAGGGGGCCGGAGACCCAGTACTTC
>.|.|TRBV7-9|TRBJ2-7
CASSGYRIGSYEQYF
TGTGCCAGCAGCGGTTACAGAATTGGCTCCTACGAGCAGTACTTC
>.|.|TRBV10-3|TRBJ2-7
CAISGKLGFSYEQYF
TGTGCCATCAGTGGCAAGTTGGGTTTCTCATACGAGCAGTACTTC
>.|few|TRBV10-2|TRBJ2-1
CASSEREIYNEQFF
TGCGCCAGCAGTGAGCGGGAGATCTACAATGAGCAGTTCTTC
>.|.|TRBV7-2|TRBJ2-7
CASSSSWRPAYEQYF
TGTGCCAGCAGCTCATCTTGGCGGCCAGCCTACGAGCAGTACTTC
>.|once|TRBV18|TRBJ2-6
CASSLGLGANVLTF
TGTGCCAGCTCACTTGGATTGGGGGCCAACGTCCTGACTTTC
>TRBD1|.|TRBV27|TRBJ2-7
CASRASGTGRPEQYF
TGTGCCAGCAGAGCCTCCGGGACAGGTCGTCCCGAGCAGTACTTC